This TCR beta chain was identified in a study of T cells in narcolepsy. The V end lost 2 bases, the J end lost 8 bases, and 12 bases lay between the germline ends. Germline assignment: CDR1 MNHEY and CDR2 SVGAGI. CDR3 length equals 13 residues. A word on this clone: Its specificity is unknown.

Findings and limits, study-wide: Autoreactive clonotypes reportedly recurred in blood of same and different patients, not controls. Autoreactive HCRT-specific and TRIB2-specific clonotypes were marked in same-patient CSF-versus-blood CD4+ comparisons. Autoreactive clone sequences were missing from some blood memory CD4+ repertoires.

TCRdb's copy holds only in-frame clones and misses some; the assay was immunoSEQ multiplex PCR. The table lists 20,000 to 30,000 clones, 55% to 80% of them singletons. This chain uses TRBV6-5 with TRBJ1-2; D is possibly TRBD1 (6 bases). This receptor was taken from a human donor in good health. Sequences were obtained from memory (CD45RA-) CD4+ T cells from blood. The CDR3 DNA is TGTGCCAGCAGTTACCAGGGGAAGGGAGGCTACACCTTC. Its translation: CASSYQGKGGYTF.